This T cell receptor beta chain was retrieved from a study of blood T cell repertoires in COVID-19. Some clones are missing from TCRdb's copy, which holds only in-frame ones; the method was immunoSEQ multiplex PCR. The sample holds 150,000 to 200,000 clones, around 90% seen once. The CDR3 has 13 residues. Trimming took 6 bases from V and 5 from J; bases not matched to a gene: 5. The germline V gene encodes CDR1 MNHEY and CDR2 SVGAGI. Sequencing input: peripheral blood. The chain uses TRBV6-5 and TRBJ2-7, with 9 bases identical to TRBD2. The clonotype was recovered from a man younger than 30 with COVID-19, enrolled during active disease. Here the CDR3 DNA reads TGTGCCAGCAGCGGGACTAGCCGCGACGAGCAGTACTTC. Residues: CASSGTSRDEQYF.